Listed here are 12 T cell receptor beta chains from one sample, sequenced in a study of T cells in Graves' hyperthyroidism and ophthalmopathy. RNA transcripts were the template for amplifying TCR beta CDR3 regions. In the first-round RT-PCR of the TCR CDR3, the HTBI primer set was used. Using its own MiXCR run on the multiplex PCR reads, TCRdb lists one record per CDR3 protein. The sample includes roughly 710,000 distinct CDR3 sequences, about a third of them seen just once. What was sequenced was blood. The receptor set was obtained from a woman between 40 and 55 years old with Graves' hyperthyroidism.

On this clonotype itself: A single base separates this from a much larger clone, so it may be a read error. The chain employs TRBV7-9 and TRBJ1-4; tentatively, D is TRBD1 (5 bases). The CDR3 runs 14 residues. The germline V gene encodes CDR1 SEHNR and CDR2 FQNEAQ (reference sequence). CDR3 loop: CASSTWTRDEKPFF. CDR3 nucleotide sequence: TGTGCCAGCAGTACCTGGACAAGGGATGAAAAACCGTTTTTT.

This clonotype was picked up many times. The chain has TRBV20-1 and TRBJ2-7; TRBD2 aligns across 8 bases. This CDR3 region has 14 residues. Germline lookup yields CDR1 DFQATT and CDR2 SNEGSKA (reference sequence). V trimming: 6 bases; J trimming: 5 bases; junction bases outside the gene matches: 12. The CDR3 nucleotides are TGCAGTGCCGCCCTCGGGGGGGAAAGGAACGAGCAGTACTTC. As protein: CSAALGGERNEQYF.

This chain uses TRBV7-2 with TRBJ2-7; 7 bases are shared with TRBD1. J gave up 1 base and V 6 bases, and 6 bases lay outside the gene matches. There are 14 residues in the CDR3. Germline V gives CDR1 SGHTA, CDR2 FQGNSA. This chain's CDR3 is CASSYGTESYEQYF. The CDR3, as DNA: TGTGCCAGCAGTTACGGGACAGAGTCCTACGAGCAGTACTTC.

This clonotype was observed a handful of times. The V and J genes are TRBV4-3 and TRBJ1-2, with D perhaps TRBD1 (5 bases). V gave up 1 base and J gave up 8 bases, with 11 bases separating them. CDR3 length: 13 residues. The germline V gene encodes CDR1 LGHNA and CDR2 YSLEER. The chain's CDR3 is CASSQVGGEGYTF. The CDR3 DNA sequence: TGCGCCAGCAGCCAAGTCGGGGGGGAAGGCTACACCTTC.

There are many counts of this clonotype. The chain combines TRBV29-1 with TRBJ2-7, with 10 bases identical to TRBD1. This CDR3 comprises 13 residues. The trim removed 7 bases at V and 6 bases at J, leaving 9 bases unmatched. Germline V gene data show CDR1 as SQVTM and CDR2 as ANQGSEA. CDR3 bases: TGCAGCGCCCGTTGGGACAGGGGTTCCGAGCAGTACTTC. Its translation is CSARWDRGSEQYF.

This clonotype showed up many times. The rearrangement joins TRBV10-3 to TRBJ1-6; possibly TRBD1 for D (5 bases). Germline-derived CDR1 and CDR2 are ENHRY and SYGVKD. The CDR3 runs 14 residues. Trimming cost V 2 bases and J 14 bases, with 16 bases left between them. The CDR3 nucleotides read TGTGCCATCAGTGAGCCCGAGACAGCCATGGCCCTCCACTTT. It is translated as CAISEPETAMALHF.

This clonotype was counted ten times or more. The chain uses TRBV7-2 and TRBJ2-7, with 10 bases matching TRBD1. CDR1 is SGHTA and CDR2 is FQGNSA in the germline V gene. V lost 5 bases to trimming and J lost 2 bases; unmatched junction nucleotides: 6. The CDR3 sequence is 15 residues long. The CDR3 region is CASSLGQGGTYEQYF. As DNA, the CDR3 is TGTGCCAGCAGCCTCGGACAGGGGGGCACCTACGAGCAGTACTTC. The variable domain in full, completed from reference TRBV7-2 and TRBJ2-7, reads GAGVSQSPSNKVTEKGKDVELRCDPISGHTALYWYRQSLGQGLEFLIYFQGNSAPDKSGLPSDRFSAERTGGSVSTLTIQRTQQEDSAVYLCASSLGQGGTYEQYFGPGTRLTVT.

In this sample, this clonotype turned up many times. The chain combines TRBV7-2 with TRBJ1-1; no reliable D call. Trimming left V 2 bases short and J 6 bases short, with 10 bases between. From germline, CDR1 is SGHTA and CDR2 FQGNSA. CDR3 size: 13 residues. CDR3 region: CASSLLGKAEAFF. In DNA form, the CDR3 reads TGTGCCAGCAGCTTATTGGGGAAGGCTGAAGCTTTCTTT.

This clonotype appeared many times. The gene calls are TRBV6-5 and TRBJ2-7, with D perhaps matching TRBD1 (5 bases). Germline V gives CDR1 MNHEY, CDR2 SVGAGI. V dropped 2 bases and J dropped 3 bases, with 11 bases sitting between them. This CDR3 region has 14 residues. This CDR3 is CASSYSPGYYEQYF. CDR3 nucleotide sequence: TGTGCCAGCAGTTACAGCCCAGGGTACTACGAGCAGTACTTC.

This clonotype was observed a handful of times. The gene calls are TRBV10-1 and TRBJ2-2; no clear D gene. V was shortened by 0 bases and J by 7 bases, with 9 bases between the two germline ends. CDR3 length: 14 amino acids. Per the germline V gene, CDR1 is WNHNN and CDR2 is SYGVQD (reference sequence). The CDR3 DNA reads as TGCGCCAGCAGTGAGTCGAGAATCATCGGGGAGCTGTTTTTT. This codes for CASSESRIIGELFF.

For this clonotype: At one end, the junction sequence differs from germline, possibly due to a read error. The chain is built from TRBV25-1 and TRBJ1-2, with D uncertain. Germline V gene lookup returns CDR1 MGHDK and CDR2 SYGVNS. The CDR3 extends over 12 amino acids. DNA of the CDR3: TGCGCCAGCAGCCATGGCGGCTATGGCTACACCTTC. As protein: CASSHGGYGYTF.

The rearrangement uses TRBV7-6 and TRBJ1-4, with TRBD1 matching over 7 bases. Germline trimming cut 5 bases from V and 0 bases from J; bases unmatched to any gene: 6. Germline V lookup: CDR1 SGHVS, CDR2 FNYEAQ. This CDR3 is built from 16 residues. Written as DNA, the CDR3 is TGTGCCAGCAGCACAGGGGCCCCTGCAACTAATGAAAAACTGTTTTTT. It yields the protein CASSTGAPATNEKLFF.